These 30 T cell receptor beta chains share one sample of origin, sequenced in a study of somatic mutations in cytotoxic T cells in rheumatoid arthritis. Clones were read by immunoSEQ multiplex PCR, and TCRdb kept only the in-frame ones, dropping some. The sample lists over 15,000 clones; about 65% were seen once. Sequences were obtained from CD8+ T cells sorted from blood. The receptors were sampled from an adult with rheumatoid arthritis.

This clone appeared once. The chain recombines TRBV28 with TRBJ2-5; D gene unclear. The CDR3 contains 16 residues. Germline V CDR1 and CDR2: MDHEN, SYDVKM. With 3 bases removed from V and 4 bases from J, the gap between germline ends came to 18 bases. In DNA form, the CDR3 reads TGTGCCAGCAGTTTCCAGCCCCTAGAGGCGGCAGAGACCCAGTACTTC. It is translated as CASSFQPLEAAETQYF.

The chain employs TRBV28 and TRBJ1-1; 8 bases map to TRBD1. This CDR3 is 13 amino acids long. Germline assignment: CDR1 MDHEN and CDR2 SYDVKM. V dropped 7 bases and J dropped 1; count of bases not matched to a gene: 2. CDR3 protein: CASTRGPNTEAFF. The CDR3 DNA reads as TGTGCCAGCACCAGGGGGCCGAACACTGAAGCTTTCTTT.

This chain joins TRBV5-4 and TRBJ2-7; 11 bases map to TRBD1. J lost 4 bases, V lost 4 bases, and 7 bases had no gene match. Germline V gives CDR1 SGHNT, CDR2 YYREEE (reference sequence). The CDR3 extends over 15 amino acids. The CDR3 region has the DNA TGTGCCAGCAGCACCTGGGACAGGGGGTTGTACGAGCAGTACTTC. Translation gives CASSTWDRGLYEQYF.

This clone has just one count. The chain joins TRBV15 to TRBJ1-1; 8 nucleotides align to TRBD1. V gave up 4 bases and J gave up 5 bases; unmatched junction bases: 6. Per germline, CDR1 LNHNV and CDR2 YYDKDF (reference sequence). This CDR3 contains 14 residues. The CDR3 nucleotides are TGTGCCACCAGCATAAAGGACAGGGTGACTGAAGCTTTCTTT. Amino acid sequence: CATSIKDRVTEAFF.

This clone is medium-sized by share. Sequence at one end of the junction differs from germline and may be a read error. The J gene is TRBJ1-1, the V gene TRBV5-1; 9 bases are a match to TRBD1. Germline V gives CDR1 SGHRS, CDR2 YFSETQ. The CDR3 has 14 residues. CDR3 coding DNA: TGCGCCAGCAGCCCTCAAGGACAGGGGCCCGAAGCTTTTTTT. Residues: CASSPQGQGPEAFF.

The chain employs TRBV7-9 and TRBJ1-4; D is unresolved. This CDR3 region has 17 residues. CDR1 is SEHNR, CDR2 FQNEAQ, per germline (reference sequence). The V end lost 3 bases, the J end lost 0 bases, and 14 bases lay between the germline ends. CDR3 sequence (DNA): TGTGCCAGCAGCTTTCAGGACCACTTTGCAACTAATGAAAAACTGTTTTTT. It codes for CASSFQDHFATNEKLFF.

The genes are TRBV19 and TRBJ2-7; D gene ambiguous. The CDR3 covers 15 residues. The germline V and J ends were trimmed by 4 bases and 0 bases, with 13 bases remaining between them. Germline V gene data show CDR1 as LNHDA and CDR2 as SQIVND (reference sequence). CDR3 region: CASSSGMDSSYEQYF. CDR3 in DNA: TGTGCCAGTAGTAGCGGAATGGATAGCTCCTACGAGCAGTACTTC.

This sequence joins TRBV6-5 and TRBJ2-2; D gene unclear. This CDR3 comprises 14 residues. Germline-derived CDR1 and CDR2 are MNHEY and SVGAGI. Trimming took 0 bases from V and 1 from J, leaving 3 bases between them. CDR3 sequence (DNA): TGTGCCAGCAGTTACTCTGAGAACACCGGGGAGCTGTTTTTT. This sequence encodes CASSYSENTGELFF.

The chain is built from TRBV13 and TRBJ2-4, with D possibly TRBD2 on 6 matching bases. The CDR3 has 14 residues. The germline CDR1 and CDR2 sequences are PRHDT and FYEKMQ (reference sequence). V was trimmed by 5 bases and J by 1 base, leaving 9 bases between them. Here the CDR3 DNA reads TGTGCCAGCAGCAACCGGGGGGCCAAAAACATTCAGTACTTC. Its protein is CASSNRGAKNIQYF.

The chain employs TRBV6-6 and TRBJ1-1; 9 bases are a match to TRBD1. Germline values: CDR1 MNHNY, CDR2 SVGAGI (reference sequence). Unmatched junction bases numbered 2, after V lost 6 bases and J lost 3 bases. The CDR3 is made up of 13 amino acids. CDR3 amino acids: CASSRTGDTEAFF. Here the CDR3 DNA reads TGTGCCAGCAGCCGGACAGGGGACACTGAAGCTTTCTTT.

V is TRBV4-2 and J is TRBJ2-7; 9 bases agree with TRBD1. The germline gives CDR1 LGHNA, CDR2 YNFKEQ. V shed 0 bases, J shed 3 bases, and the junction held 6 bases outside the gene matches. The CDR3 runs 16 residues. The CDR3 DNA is TGTGCCAGCAGCCAAGACATGGGACAGGGTGTCTACGAGCAGTACTTC. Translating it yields CASSQDMGQGVYEQYF.

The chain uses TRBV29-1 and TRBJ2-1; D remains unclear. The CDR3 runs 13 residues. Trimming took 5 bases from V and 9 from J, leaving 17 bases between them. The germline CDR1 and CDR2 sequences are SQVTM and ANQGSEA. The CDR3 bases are TGCAGCGTTCCCCCAGACGGGCAGGCTGAGCAGTTCTTC. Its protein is CSVPPDGQAEQFF.

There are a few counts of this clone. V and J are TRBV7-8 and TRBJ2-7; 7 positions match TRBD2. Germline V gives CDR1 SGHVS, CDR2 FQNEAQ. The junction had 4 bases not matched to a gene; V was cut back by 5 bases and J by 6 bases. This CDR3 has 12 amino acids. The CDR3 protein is CASSLSSGEQYF. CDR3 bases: TGTGCCAGCAGCCTCTCTAGCGGCGAGCAGTACTTC.

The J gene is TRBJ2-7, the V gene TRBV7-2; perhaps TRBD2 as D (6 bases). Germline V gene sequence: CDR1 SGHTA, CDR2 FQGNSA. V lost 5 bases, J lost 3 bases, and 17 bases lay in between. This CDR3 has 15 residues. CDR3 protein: CASSLHGRLDYEQYF. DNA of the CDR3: TGTGCCAGCAGCCTCCATGGGAGGCTGGACTACGAGCAGTACTTC.

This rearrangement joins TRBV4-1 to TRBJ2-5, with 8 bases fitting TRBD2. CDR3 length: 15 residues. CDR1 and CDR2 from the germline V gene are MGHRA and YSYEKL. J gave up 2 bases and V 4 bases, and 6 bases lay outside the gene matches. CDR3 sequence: CASSLGTREQETQYF. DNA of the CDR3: TGCGCCAGCAGCCTCGGGACTAGAGAACAAGAGACCCAGTACTTC.

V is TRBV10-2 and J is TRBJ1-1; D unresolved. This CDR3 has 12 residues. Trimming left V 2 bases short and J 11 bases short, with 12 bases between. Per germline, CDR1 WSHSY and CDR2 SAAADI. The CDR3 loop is CASSEGGLRAFF. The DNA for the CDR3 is TGCGCCAGCAGTGAGGGAGGCCTGCGGGCTTTCTTT.

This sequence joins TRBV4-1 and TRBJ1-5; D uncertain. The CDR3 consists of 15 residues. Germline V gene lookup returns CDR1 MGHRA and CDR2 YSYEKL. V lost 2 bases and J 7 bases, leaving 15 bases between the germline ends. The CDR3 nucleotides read TGCGCCAGCAGCCAAAGTTCCCCCGGGGAGCAGCCCCAGCATTTT. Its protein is CASSQSSPGEQPQHF.

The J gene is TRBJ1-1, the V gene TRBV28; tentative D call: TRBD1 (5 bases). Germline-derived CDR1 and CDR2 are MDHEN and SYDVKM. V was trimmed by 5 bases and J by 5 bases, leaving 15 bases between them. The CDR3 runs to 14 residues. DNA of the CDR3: TGTGCCAGCAGTCTAGGGGCCCGGAGGACTGAAGCTTTCTTT. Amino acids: CASSLGARRTEAFF.

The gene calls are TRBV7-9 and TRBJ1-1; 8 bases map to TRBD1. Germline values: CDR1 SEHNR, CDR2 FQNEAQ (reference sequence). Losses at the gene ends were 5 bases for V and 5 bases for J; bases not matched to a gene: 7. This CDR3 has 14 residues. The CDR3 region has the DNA TGTGCCAGCAGCGTTAAACAGGGGGGGACTGAAGCTTTCTTT. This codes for CASSVKQGGTEAFF.

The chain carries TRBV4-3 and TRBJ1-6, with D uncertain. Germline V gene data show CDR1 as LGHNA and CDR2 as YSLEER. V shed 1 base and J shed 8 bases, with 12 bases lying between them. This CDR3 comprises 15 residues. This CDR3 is CASSQVQYGDSPLHF. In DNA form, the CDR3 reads TGCGCCAGCAGCCAAGTGCAGTACGGGGATTCACCCCTCCACTTT.

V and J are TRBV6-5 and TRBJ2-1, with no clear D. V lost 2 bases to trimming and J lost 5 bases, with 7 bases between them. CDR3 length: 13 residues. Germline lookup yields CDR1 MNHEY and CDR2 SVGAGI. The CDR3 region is CASSYIVDNEQFF. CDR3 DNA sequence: TGTGCCAGCAGTTACATCGTGGACAATGAGCAGTTCTTC.

The CDR3 spells CASIGGNYGYTF. The CDR3 DNA sequence: TGTGCCAGCATCGGAGGGAACTATGGCTACACCTTC. The chain couples TRBV28 to TRBJ1-2; D unclear. V was clipped by 7 bases and J by 2 bases, with 8 bases between them. This CDR3 is 12 amino acids long. Germline V gene sequence: CDR1 MDHEN, CDR2 SYDVKM.

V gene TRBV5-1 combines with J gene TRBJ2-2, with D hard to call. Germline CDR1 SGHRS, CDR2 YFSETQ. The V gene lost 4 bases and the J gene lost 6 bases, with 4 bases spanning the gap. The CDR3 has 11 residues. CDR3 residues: CASSGPGELFF. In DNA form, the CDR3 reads TGCGCCAGCAGCGGCCCCGGGGAGCTGTTTTTT.

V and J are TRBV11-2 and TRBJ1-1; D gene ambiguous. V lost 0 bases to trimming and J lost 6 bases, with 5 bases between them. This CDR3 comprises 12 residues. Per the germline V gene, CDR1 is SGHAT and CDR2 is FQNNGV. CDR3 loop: CASSLDYSEAFF. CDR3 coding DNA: TGTGCCAGCAGCTTAGACTACTCTGAAGCTTTCTTT.

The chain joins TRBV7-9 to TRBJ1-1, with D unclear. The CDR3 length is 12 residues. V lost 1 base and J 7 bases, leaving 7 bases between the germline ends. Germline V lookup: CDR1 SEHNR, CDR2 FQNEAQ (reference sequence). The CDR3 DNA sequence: TGTGCCAGCAGCTTAGTCCGAGTTGAAGCTTTCTTT. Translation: CASSLVRVEAFF.

This CDR3 is CASSQDGGRSWETQYF. The CDR3 bases are TGTGCCAGCAGCCAAGATGGGGGACGGTCGTGGGAGACCCAGTACTTC. The rearrangement links TRBV14 to TRBJ2-5; either TRBD1 or TRBD2 may fit D (5 bases each). Germline V gene sequence: CDR1 SGHDN, CDR2 FVKESK. The CDR3 extends over 16 amino acids. The V end was cut by 0 bases, the J end by 5 bases, with 16 bases between.

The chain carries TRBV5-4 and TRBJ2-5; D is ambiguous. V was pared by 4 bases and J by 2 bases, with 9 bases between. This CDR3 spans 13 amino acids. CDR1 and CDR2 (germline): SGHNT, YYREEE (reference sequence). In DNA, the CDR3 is TGTGCCAGCAGCCCGGACGGTCAAGAGACCCAGTACTTC. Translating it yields CASSPDGQETQYF. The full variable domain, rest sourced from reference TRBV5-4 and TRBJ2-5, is ETGVTQSPTHLIKTRGQQVTLRCSSQSGHNTVSWYQQALGQGPQFIFQYYREEENGRGNFPPRFSGLQFPNYSSELNVNALELDDSALYLCASSPDGQETQYFGPGTRLLVL.

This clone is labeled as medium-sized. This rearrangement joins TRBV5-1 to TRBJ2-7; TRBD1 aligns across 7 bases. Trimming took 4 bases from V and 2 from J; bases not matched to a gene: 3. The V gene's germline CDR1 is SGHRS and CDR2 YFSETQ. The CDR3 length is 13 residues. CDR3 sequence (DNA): TGCGCCAGCAGCGGGGACAGCGCCTACGAGCAGTACTTC. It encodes CASSGDSAYEQYF.

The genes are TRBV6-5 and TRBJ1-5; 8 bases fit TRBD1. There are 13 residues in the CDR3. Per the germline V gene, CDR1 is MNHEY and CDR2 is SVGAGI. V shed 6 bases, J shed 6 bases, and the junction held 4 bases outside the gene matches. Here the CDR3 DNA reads TGTGCCAGCAGGGCAGGGGGCGGTCAGCCCCAGCATTTT. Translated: CASRAGGGQPQHF.

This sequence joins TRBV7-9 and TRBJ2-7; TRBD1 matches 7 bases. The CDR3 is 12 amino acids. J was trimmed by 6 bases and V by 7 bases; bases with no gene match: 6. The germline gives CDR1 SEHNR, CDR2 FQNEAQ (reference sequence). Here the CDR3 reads CASISDRAEQYF. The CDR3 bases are TGTGCCAGCATCTCAGACAGGGCCGAGCAGTACTTC.